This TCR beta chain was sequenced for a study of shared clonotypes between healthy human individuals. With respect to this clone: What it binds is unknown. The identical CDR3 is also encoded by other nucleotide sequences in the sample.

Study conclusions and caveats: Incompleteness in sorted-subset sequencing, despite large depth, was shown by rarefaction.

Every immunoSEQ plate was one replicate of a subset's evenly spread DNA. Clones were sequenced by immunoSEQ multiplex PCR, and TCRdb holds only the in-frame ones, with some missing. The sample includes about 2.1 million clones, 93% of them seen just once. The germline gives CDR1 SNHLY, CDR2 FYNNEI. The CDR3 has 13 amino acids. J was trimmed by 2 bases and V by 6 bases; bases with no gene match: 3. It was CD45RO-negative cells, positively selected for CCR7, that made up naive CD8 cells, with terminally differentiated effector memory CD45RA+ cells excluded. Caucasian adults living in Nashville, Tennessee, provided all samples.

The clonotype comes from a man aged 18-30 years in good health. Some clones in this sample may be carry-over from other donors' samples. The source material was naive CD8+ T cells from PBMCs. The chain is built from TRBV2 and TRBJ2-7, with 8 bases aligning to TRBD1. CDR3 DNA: TGTGCCAGCAGGCCGGGACAGGCCTACGAGCAGTACTTC. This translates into CASRPGQAYEQYF.